The 9 T cell receptor beta chains presented below share a single source sample, sequenced in a study of blood T cell repertoires in COVID-19. Profiling relied on immunoSEQ multiplex PCR, and the TCRdb table lists in-frame clones only, not all of them. The sample records 200,000 to 250,000 clones, about 85% being singletons. The sample comprised PBMCs or T cells enriched from blood (not recorded which). These receptors originate from a woman between 25 and 40 years old who had recovered from COVID-19.

The chain joins TRBV9 to TRBJ2-1, with a possible D match to TRBD1 (6 bases). Trimming removed 3 bases from V and 2 bases from J, with 12 bases in between. Looked up from germline, CDR1 is SGDLS and CDR2 is YYNGEE. This CDR3 comprises 15 residues. In nucleotides, the CDR3 is TGTGCCAGCAGCGCGTCGGGACATACCTACAATGAGCAGTTCTTC. It is translated as CASSASGHTYNEQFF.

V is TRBV7-3 and J is TRBJ2-1; TRBD2 agrees at 9 bases. Per germline, CDR1 SGHTA and CDR2 FQGTGA. CDR3 length: 15 residues. V lost 5 bases and J lost 6; bases outside the gene matches: 8. DNA of the CDR3: TGTGCCAGCAGCCTTAGCGGGAGACAGCTCAATGAGCAGTTCTTC. Its translation is CASSLSGRQLNEQFF.

On this clone: The sample has other DNA sequences that encode this CDR3 too. The gene calls are TRBV12-3 or TRBV12-4 and TRBJ1-2, with a weak D call TRBD1 (6 bases). Trimming pared 2 bases from V and 4 bases from J, leaving 8 bases between. The CDR3 has 13 residues. DNA of the CDR3: TGTGCCAGCAGTTTAATGGACAGCTATGGCTACACCTTC. This codes for CASSLMDSYGYTF.

V gene TRBV19 combines with J gene TRBJ2-5; 7 nucleotides agree with TRBD1. The trim removed 5 bases at V and 0 bases at J, leaving 6 bases unmatched. The CDR3 length is 15 residues. Germline V gene sequence: CDR1 LNHDA, CDR2 SQIVND (reference sequence). Here the CDR3 DNA reads TGTGCCAGTAGTCCCGGAACAGGGGACCAAGAGACCCAGTACTTC. This sequence encodes CASSPGTGDQETQYF.

This chain connects TRBV7-2 to TRBJ2-1, with a tentative D call TRBD2 (6 bases). V lost 1 base, J lost 9 bases, and 13 bases lay in between. This CDR3 contains 14 residues. Germline V gene lookup returns CDR1 SGHTA and CDR2 FQGNSA. The DNA for the CDR3 is TGTGCCAGCAGCTTAGGATCCCGAGCGGGTGAGCAGTTCTTC. This sequence encodes CASSLGSRAGEQFF.

This clone was seen a single time. The chain carries TRBV23-1 and TRBJ2-2; D is possibly TRBD1 (6 bases). TRBV23-1 counts as an open reading frame of uncertain function. This CDR3 spans 12 amino acids. V was clipped by 6 bases and J by 7 bases, with 9 bases between them. The CDR3 spells CASRQGYGELFF. In nucleotides, the CDR3 is TGCGCCAGCAGGCAGGGGTACGGGGAGCTGTTTTTT.

The chain carries TRBV9 and TRBJ1-4; D gene ambiguous. The ends were cut back, 3 bases at V and 5 bases at J, with 11 bases in the middle. The length of the CDR3 is 14 residues. CDR1 SGDLS and CDR2 YYNGEE come from the germline V gene. CDR3 residues: CASSAARENEKLFF. The CDR3 DNA reads TGTGCCAGCAGCGCCGCGAGGGAGAATGAAAAACTGTTTTTT.

The rearrangement uses TRBV4-3 and TRBJ1-1; D may be TRBD1 (5 bases). V lost 0 bases and J lost 2, with 22 bases in between. The CDR3 extends over 19 amino acids. CDR1 and CDR2 from the germline V gene are LGHNA and YSLEER. The CDR3 protein is CASSQEVAGWGSGNTEAFF. The CDR3 region has the DNA TGCGCCAGCAGCCAAGAAGTAGCAGGGTGGGGATCTGGAAACACTGAAGCTTTCTTT.

The chain joins TRBV27 to TRBJ1-2; D ambiguous. This CDR3 region has 17 residues. V dropped 3 bases and J dropped 4 bases, with 21 bases sitting between them. The germline gives CDR1 MNHEY, CDR2 SMNVEV (reference sequence). This chain's CDR3 is CASSFEPGRERFYGYTF. The CDR3 DNA follows: TGTGCCAGCAGTTTTGAGCCCGGGCGGGAACGTTTCTATGGCTACACCTTC.